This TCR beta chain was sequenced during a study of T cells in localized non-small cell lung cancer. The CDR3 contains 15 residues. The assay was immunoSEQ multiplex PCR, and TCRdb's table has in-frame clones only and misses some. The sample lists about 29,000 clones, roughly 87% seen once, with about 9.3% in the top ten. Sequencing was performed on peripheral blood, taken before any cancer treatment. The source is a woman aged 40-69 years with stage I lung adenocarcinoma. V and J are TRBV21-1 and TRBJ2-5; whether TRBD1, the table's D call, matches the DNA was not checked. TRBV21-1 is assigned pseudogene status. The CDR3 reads CASSKGTGKQETQYF. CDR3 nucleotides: TGTGCCAGCAGCAAAGGGACAGGGAAGCAAGAGACCCAGTACTTC.